The 2 T cell receptor beta chains in this list originate from one sample, sequenced in a study of post-analysis software for immune sequencing data. Study observations and caveats: In patients, about 5 TRBV segments were more frequent than in controls, with TRBV5-6, TRBV5-1 and TRBV20-1 among them.

Their antigens remain unidentified. Researchers reported that TCR beta cDNA libraries carried unique molecular identifiers. TCRdb reprocessed the PCR reads via MiXCR and lists one record per CDR3 protein. The sample contains hundreds of thousands of distinct CDR3 sequences, roughly 30% of which appear only once. Sequenced sample: blood. These TCRs come from a girl aged 5-17 years with multiple sclerosis.

The chain is built from TRBV15 and TRBJ2-6; D unresolved. This CDR3 has 15 amino acids. Trimming pared 1 base from V and 1 base from J, leaving 5 bases between. The germline CDR1 and CDR2 sequences are LNHNV and YYDKDF (reference sequence). CDR3: CATSRVQSGANVLTF. The CDR3 DNA reads TGTGCCACCAGCAGAGTGCAGTCTGGGGCCAACGTCCTGACTTTC.

This clonotype was recorded a few times. The gene calls are TRBV27 and TRBJ2-1, with a possible D match to TRBD2 (5 bases). V dropped 9 bases and J dropped 10 bases, with 19 bases sitting between them. This CDR3 region has 13 residues. Germline CDR1 reads MNHEY; CDR2 reads SMNVEV (reference sequence). Written as DNA, the CDR3 is TGTGCCAGTGCCCGGGCTTGGCGGGTAGAGCAGTTCTTC. The encoded protein is CASARAWRVEQFF.